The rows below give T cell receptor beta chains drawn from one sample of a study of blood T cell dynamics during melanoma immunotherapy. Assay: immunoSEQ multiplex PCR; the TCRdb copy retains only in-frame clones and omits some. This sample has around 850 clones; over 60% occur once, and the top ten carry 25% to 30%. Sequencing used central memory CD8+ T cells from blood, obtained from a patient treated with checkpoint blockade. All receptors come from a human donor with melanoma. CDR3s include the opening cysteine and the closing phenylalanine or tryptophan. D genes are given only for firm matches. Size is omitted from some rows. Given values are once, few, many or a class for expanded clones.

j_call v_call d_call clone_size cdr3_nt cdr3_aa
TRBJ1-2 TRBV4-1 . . TGCGCCAGCAGCCAAGATCGCTTTACGGGGGAATATGACTTC CASSQDRFTGEYDF
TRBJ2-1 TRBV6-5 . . TGTGCCAGCAGTTACCTGGACTCCCGGGGAGATGAGCAGTTCTTC CASSYLDSRGDEQFF
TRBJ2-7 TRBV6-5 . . TGTGCCAGCAGTGTAGAAAGTTCTAGCGCCTACGAGCAGTACTTC CASSVESSSAYEQYF
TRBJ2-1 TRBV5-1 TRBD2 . TGCGCCAGCAGCGCCGGGACTAGCGGGAGAGATGAGCAGTTCTTC CASSAGTSGRDEQFF
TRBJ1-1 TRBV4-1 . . TGCGCCAGCAGCCAAGGTCCAGGGTTGAACACTGAAGCTTTCTTT CASSQGPGLNTEAFF
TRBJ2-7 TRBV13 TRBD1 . TGTGCCAGCAGCAGTTCGGGACAGACCTACGAGCAGTACTTC CASSSSGQTYEQYF
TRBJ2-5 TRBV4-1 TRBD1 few TGCGCCAGCAGTTTCCGGGACAGGGGGCAAGAGACCCAGTACTTC CASSFRDRGQETQYF
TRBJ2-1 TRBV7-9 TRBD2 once TGTGCCAGCAGCTTAATCCTAGCGGGGATCTATGAGCAGTTCTTC CASSLILAGIYEQFF
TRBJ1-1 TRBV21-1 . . TGTGCCAGCAACGGTCCCGGGACAGGGGCGGACACTGAAGCTTTCTTT CASNGPGTGADTEAFF
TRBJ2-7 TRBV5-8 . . TGTGCCAGCAGCCTGTACCGGGACAACAAATACGAGCAGTACTTC CASSLYRDNKYEQYF
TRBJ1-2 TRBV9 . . TGTGCCAGCACCCGGGTAGACTCTAACTATGGCTACACCTTC CASTRVDSNYGYTF
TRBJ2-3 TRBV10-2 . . TGCGCCAGCAGTGGATACAGGGAAACTAGCACAGATACGCAGTATTTT CASSGYRETSTDTQYF
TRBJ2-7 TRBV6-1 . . TGTGCCAGCAGGGCAGGGGGGGCCTACGAGCAGTACTTC CASRAGGAYEQYF
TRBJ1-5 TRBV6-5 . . TGTGCCAGCAGTGTGGGGGCCCATCAGCCCCAGCATTTT CASSVGAHQPQHF
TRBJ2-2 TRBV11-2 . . TGTGCCAGCAGCTTCGGCCAGGGCACCGGGGAGCTGTTTTTT CASSFGQGTGELFF
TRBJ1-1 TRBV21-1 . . TGTGCCAGCAGCCCTATCTGGGGCCTTAACACTGAAGCTTTCTTT CASSPIWGLNTEAFF
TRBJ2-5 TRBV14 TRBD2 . TGTGCCAGCAGCCATGACGGGACTAGCAAGGAGACCCAGTACTTC CASSHDGTSKETQYF
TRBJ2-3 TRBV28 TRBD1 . TGTGCCAGCAGCGCGGTAGGGGGCGGAGATACGCAGTATTTT CASSAVGGGDTQYF
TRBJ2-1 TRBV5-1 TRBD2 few TGCGCCAGCACGCTAGCGGGGGCCTACAATGAGCAGTTCTTC CASTLAGAYNEQFF
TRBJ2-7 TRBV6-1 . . TGTGCCAGCAACCACAGGGGAGGGTACGAGCAGTACTTC CASNHRGGYEQYF
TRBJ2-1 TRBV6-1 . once TGTGCCAGCAGTGAAGCGGAGGAAGTAAGGAATGAGCAGTTCTTC CASSEAEEVRNEQFF
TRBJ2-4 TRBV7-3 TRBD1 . TGTGCCAGCAGCCCGCAGACAGGGCTGGCAGGCATTCAGTACTTC CASSPQTGLAGIQYF
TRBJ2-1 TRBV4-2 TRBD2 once TGTGCCAGCAGCCACGGACTAGCGGATTACAATGAGCAGTTCTTC CASSHGLADYNEQFF
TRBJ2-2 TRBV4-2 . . TGTGCCAGCAGCGCCGGGGAGGGGGCGGGCACCGGGGAGCTGTTTTTT CASSAGEGAGTGELFF
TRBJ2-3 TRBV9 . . TGTGCCAGCAGCGTAGAAGGGGTAGGCACAGATACGCAGTATTTT CASSVEGVGTDTQYF
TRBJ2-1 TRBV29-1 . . TGCAGCGTTGTCGGGTCCACTGGAGCGGCCCACAATGAGCAGTTCTTC CSVVGSTGAAHNEQFF
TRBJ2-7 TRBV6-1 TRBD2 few TGTGCCAGCAGTTCCGGGAGGCGCTACGAGCAGTACTTC CASSSGRRYEQYF
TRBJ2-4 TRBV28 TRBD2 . TGTGCCAGCAGTTCCTCGGTACTACTAGCGGGAGGGCTCGGGGGAGCCAAAAACATTCAGTACTTC CASSSSVLLAGGLGGAKNIQYF
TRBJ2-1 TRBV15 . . TGTGCCACCAGCAGAGCCTTTGGACAGGAGCAGTTCTTC CATSRAFGQEQFF
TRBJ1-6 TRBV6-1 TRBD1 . TGTGCCAGCAGTGAAGCAGTAGGACAGGGAAATTCACCCCTCCACTTT CASSEAVGQGNSPLHF
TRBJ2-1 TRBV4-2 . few TGTGCCAGCAGCCAAGATAGCGGGACAGGGTTCGAGTCGCAGTTCTTC CASSQDSGTGFESQFF
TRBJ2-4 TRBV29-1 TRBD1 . TGCAGCGTTGGAACAGGGGAAGCCAAAAACATTCAGTACTTC CSVGTGEAKNIQYF
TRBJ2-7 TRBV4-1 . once TGCGCCAGCAGCCAAGACGGGTACGAGCAGTACTTC CASSQDGYEQYF
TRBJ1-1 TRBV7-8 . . TGTGCCAGCAGTCAAGGGGCGAACACTGAAGCTTTCTTT CASSQGANTEAFF
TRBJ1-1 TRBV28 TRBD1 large TGTGCCAGCAGTTCAGGGGGTTACACTGAAGCTTTCTTT CASSSGGYTEAFF
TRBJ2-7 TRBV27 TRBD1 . TGTGCCAGCAGTTTAGGGACAGGGGGCGACGAGCAGTACTTC CASSLGTGGDEQYF
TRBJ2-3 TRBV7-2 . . TGTGCCAGCAGCTTAGCCCACTACCCATCTACTAGCACAGATACGCAGTATTTT CASSLAHYPSTSTDTQYF
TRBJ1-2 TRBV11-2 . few TGTGCCAGCAGCCCGAGCCGGGGGCGGGATGGCTACACCTTC CASSPSRGRDGYTF
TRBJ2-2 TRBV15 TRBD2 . TGTGCCACCAGCAGTATCCTAGCGGGAGTTACCGGGGAGCTGTTTTTT CATSSILAGVTGELFF
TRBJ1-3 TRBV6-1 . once TGTGCCAGCGGACAGCCAGACTCTGGAAACACCATATATTTT CASGQPDSGNTIYF